Shown below are 17 T cell receptor beta chains from a single sample sequenced in a study of OX40 agonist ivuxolimab in advanced cancers. Generated by immunoSEQ multiplex PCR, the TCRdb table keeps only in-frame clones and is missing some. Among around 110,000 clones listed, 90% were seen once. The source material was CD4+ or CD8+ T cells sorted from blood, sampled in a trial of the OX40 agonist ivuxolimab. Every receptor here comes from an adult with an advanced solid tumor such as melanoma, head and neck, liver or kidney cancer.

The CDR3 DNA reads as TGTGCCAGCAGCTTTGCAGATACCAATTCACCCCTCCACTTT. Residues: CASSFADTNSPLHF. The rearrangement joins TRBV7-9 to TRBJ1-6; no reliable D call. CDR1 is SEHNR and CDR2 is FQNEAQ in the germline V gene (reference sequence). V shed 3 bases and J shed 7 bases, with 10 bases lying between them. The CDR3 length is 14 residues.

The genes are TRBV28 and TRBJ1-3; 8 bases line up with TRBD1. V was clipped by 4 bases and J by 0 bases; unmatched bases: 5. The germline CDR1 and CDR2 sequences are MDHEN and SYDVKM. The CDR3 contains 16 residues. The CDR3 sequence: CASSSLGQASGNTIYF. In DNA form, the CDR3 reads TGTGCCAGCAGTTCCCTGGGACAGGCCTCTGGAAACACCATATATTTT. Variable domain in full (rest from reference TRBV28 and TRBJ1-3): DVKVTQSSRYLVKRTGEKVFLECVQDMDHENMFWYRQDPGLGLRLIYFSYDVKMKEKGDIPEGYSVSREKKERFSLILESASTNQTSMYLCASSSLGQASGNTIYFGEGSWLTVV.

The rearrangement uses TRBV4-3 and TRBJ1-2, with 9 bases fitting TRBD1. This CDR3 contains 14 residues. The V and J ends lost 2 bases and 8 bases, in that order; junction bases with no gene match: 6. The germline V gene encodes CDR1 LGHNA and CDR2 YSLEER. The CDR3: CASSQRQGGFGYTF. The CDR3 region has the DNA TGCGCCAGCAGCCAAAGACAGGGGGGCTTCGGCTACACCTTC.

CDR3 nucleotides: TGTGCCAGTAGTATAGTACAGGGTAATGAGCAGTTCTTC. Encoded protein: CASSIVQGNEQFF. The V call is TRBV19, the J call TRBJ2-1; D might be TRBD1 (6 bases). Trimming pared 1 base from V and 7 bases from J, leaving 8 bases between. Germline CDR1 is LNHDA and CDR2 is SQIVND (reference sequence). This CDR3 is built from 13 residues. The complete variable domain, with remaining parts taken from reference TRBV19 and TRBJ2-1, reads DGGITQSPKYLFRKEGQNVTLSCEQNLNHDAMYWYRQDPGQGLRLIYYSQIVNDFQKGDIAEGYSVSREKKESFPLTVTSAQKNPTAFYLCASSIVQGNEQFFGPGTRLTVL.

This clone was counted a single time. V is TRBV6-1 and J is TRBJ1-2, with unresolved D. The germline V and J ends were trimmed by 3 bases and 5 bases, with 7 bases remaining between them. The CDR3 contains 12 residues. In germline, CDR1 is MNHNS, CDR2 SASEGT. The CDR3 spells CASSDRHYGYTF. The CDR3, as DNA: TGTGCCAGCAGTGACCGTCATTATGGCTACACCTTC.

V gene TRBV13 combines with J gene TRBJ2-5, with 11 positions matching TRBD2. With 2 bases clipped from V and 2 bases from J, the junction kept 1 base outside the gene matches. CDR3 length: 15 amino acids. CDR1 and CDR2 (germline): PRHDT, FYEKMQ (reference sequence). CDR3 DNA sequence: TGTGCCAGCAGCTTAAGACTAGCGGGGCAAGAGACCCAGTACTTC. It translates to CASSLRLAGQETQYF. The full variable domain, rest sourced from reference TRBV13 and TRBJ2-5, is AAGVIQSPRHLIKEKRETATLKCYPIPRHDTVYWYQQGPGQDPQFLISFYEKMQSDKGSIPDRFSAQQFSDYHSELNMSSLELGDSALYFCASSLRLAGQETQYFGPGTRLLVL.

CDR3 DNA: TGTGCCAGCAGGACAGGGACAGGGGCCACTGAAGCTTTCTTT. Residues: CASRTGTGATEAFF. The chain combines TRBV6-5 with TRBJ1-1; TRBD1 agrees at 10 bases. The CDR3 loop spans 14 amino acids. Germline CDR1 is MNHEY and CDR2 is SVGAGI. V shed 6 bases and J 4 bases; nucleotides not matched to a gene: 5.

This clone was counted between two and nine times. This rearrangement joins TRBV6-5 to TRBJ1-5; D unresolved. The V end lost 4 bases, the J end lost 6 bases, and 7 bases lay between the germline ends. The germline CDR1 and CDR2 sequences are MNHEY and SVGAGI. This CDR3 is 12 amino acids long. This chain's CDR3 is CASSSGGQPQHF. CDR3 coding DNA: TGTGCCAGCAGTTCTGGAGGTCAGCCCCAGCATTTT.

V is TRBV27 and J is TRBJ2-2; D could derive from TRBD1 or TRBD2 (6 bases each). The V and J ends lost 2 bases and 7 bases respectively, with 11 bases between them. The germline V gene encodes CDR1 MNHEY and CDR2 SMNVEV (reference sequence). The CDR3 loop spans 14 amino acids. The CDR3 loop is CASSLRGRGGELFF. For the CDR3, the DNA is TGTGCCAGCAGTTTACGGGGGCGGGGCGGGGAGCTGTTTTTT.

In this sample, this clone turned up once. The chain uses TRBV18 and TRBJ2-4, with D maybe TRBD1 (6 bases). Per the germline V gene, CDR1 is KGHSH and CDR2 is LQKENI. Trimming took off 2 bases at V and 8 bases at J, with 13 bases between the two ends. The CDR3 loop spans 14 amino acids. The CDR3 nucleotides are TGTGCCAGCTCACCATACAGGGAGATTGACATTCAGTACTTC. Its protein is CASSPYREIDIQYF.

The chain joins TRBV7-9 to TRBJ1-3; D call uncertain. Germline values: CDR1 SEHNR, CDR2 FQNEAQ (reference sequence). V lost 2 bases and J 0 bases, leaving 8 bases between the germline ends. This CDR3 is 15 amino acids long. The DNA for the CDR3 is TGTGCCAGCAGCTTATACTCATCCTCTGGAAACACCATATATTTT. Translated, it gives CASSLYSSSGNTIYF.

The chain has TRBV7-2 and TRBJ2-5, with TRBD2 matching over 7 bases. Germline V CDR1 and CDR2: SGHTA, FQGNSA. The CDR3 consists of 15 residues. Trimming took 5 bases from V and 4 from J; bases not matched to a gene: 10. DNA of the CDR3: TGTGCCAGCAGCCTAGACGGGGGGAGTCTAGAGACCCAGTACTTC. This encodes CASSLDGGSLETQYF.

The rearrangement links TRBV11-2 to TRBJ2-4; the match to TRBD1 covers 9 bases. Germline V gene data show CDR1 as SGHAT and CDR2 as FQNNGV. V dropped 5 bases and J dropped 8; count of bases not matched to a gene: 7. The CDR3 runs to 14 residues. The CDR3 nucleotides are TGTGCCAGCAGCGAGGACAGGGGTCAACACATTCAGTACTTC. Its translation: CASSEDRGQHIQYF. Based on the CDR3 plus reference TRBV11-2 and TRBJ2-4, the full variable domain is EAGVAQSPRYKIIEKRQSVAFWCNPISGHATLYWYQQILGQGPKLLIQFQNNGVVDDSQLPKDRFSAERLKGVDSTLKIQPAKLEDSAVYLCASSEDRGQHIQYFGAGTRLSVL.

The chain uses TRBV5-4 and TRBJ1-1; the match to TRBD1 covers 9 bases. V lost 2 bases to trimming and J lost 4 bases; unmatched junction nucleotides: 6. This CDR3 comprises 15 residues. Germline V lookup: CDR1 SGHNT, CDR2 YYREEE (reference sequence). CDR3 DNA sequence: TGTGCCAGCAGCTTACAGGGGGCGGAGGCCACTGAAGCTTTCTTT. As protein: CASSLQGAEATEAFF. Complete variable domain (other parts from reference TRBV5-4 and TRBJ1-1): ETGVTQSPTHLIKTRGQQVTLRCSSQSGHNTVSWYQQALGQGPQFIFQYYREEENGRGNFPPRFSGLQFPNYSSELNVNALELDDSALYLCASSLQGAEATEAFFGQGTRLTVV.

This chain links TRBV7-2 with TRBJ2-7, with TRBD2 matching 7 bases. The CDR3 covers 18 residues. J was trimmed by 0 bases and V by 2 bases; bases with no gene match: 13. Germline V gene data show CDR1 as SGHTA and CDR2 as FQGNSA. The CDR3 loop is CASSLNPGRSGFSYEQYF. Here the CDR3 DNA reads TGTGCCAGCAGCTTAAACCCCGGACGTAGCGGGTTCTCCTACGAGCAGTACTTC.

About this clone itself: At the DNA level, this CDR3 is encoded by other sequences in the same sample as well. V is TRBV5-1 and J is TRBJ1-4; D is possibly TRBD1 (5 bases). The CDR3 sequence is 14 residues long. Looked up from germline, CDR1 is SGHRS and CDR2 is YFSETQ. The V end was cut by 1 base, the J end by 3 bases, with 7 bases between. CDR3 protein: CASSLTGPNEKLFF. The CDR3, as DNA: TGCGCCAGCAGCTTGACAGGTCCTAATGAAAAACTGTTTTTT. The full variable domain, in which reference TRBV5-1 and TRBJ1-4 provide the parts outside the CDR3, is KAGVTQTPRYLIKTRGQQVTLSCSPISGHRSVSWYQQTPGQGLQFLFEYFSETQRNKGNFPGRFSGRQFSNSRSEMNVSTLELGDSALYLCASSLTGPNEKLFFGSGTQLSVL.

J is TRBJ2-7 and V is TRBV19, with a tentative D call TRBD1 (6 bases). Germline-derived CDR1 and CDR2 are LNHDA and SQIVND (reference sequence). The ends were cut back, 3 bases at V and 3 bases at J, with 9 bases in the middle. CDR3 length equals 13 residues. DNA of the CDR3: TGTGCCAGTAGTATGGACAGTGGCTACGAGCAGTACTTC. This encodes CASSMDSGYEQYF. The full variable domain, rest sourced from reference TRBV19 and TRBJ2-7, is DGGITQSPKYLFRKEGQNVTLSCEQNLNHDAMYWYRQDPGQGLRLIYYSQIVNDFQKGDIAEGYSVSREKKESFPLTVTSAQKNPTAFYLCASSMDSGYEQYFGPGTRLTVT.